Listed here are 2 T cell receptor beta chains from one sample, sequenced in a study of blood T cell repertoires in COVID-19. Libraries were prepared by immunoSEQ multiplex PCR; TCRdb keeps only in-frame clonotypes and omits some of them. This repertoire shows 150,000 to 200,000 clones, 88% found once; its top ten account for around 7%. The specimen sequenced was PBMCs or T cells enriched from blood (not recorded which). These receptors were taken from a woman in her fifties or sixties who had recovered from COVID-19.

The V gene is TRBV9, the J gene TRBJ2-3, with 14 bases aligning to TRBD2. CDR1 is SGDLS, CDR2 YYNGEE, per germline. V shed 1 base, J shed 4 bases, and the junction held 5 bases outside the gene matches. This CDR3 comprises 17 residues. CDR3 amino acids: CASSVQGLAGGADTQYF. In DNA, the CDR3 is TGTGCCAGCAGCGTACAAGGACTAGCGGGGGGAGCAGATACGCAGTATTTT.

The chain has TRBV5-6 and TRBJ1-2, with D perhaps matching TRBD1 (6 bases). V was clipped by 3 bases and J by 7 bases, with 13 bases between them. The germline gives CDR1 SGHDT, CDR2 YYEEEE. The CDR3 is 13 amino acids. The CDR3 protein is CASSSQGRVGYTF. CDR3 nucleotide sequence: TGTGCCAGCAGCTCTCAGGGGCGCGTTGGCTACACCTTC.